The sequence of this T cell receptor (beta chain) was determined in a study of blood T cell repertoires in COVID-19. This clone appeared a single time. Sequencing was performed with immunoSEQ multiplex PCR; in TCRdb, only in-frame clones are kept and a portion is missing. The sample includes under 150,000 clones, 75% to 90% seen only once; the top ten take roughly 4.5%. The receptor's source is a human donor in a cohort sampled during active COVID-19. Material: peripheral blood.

CDR3 in amino acids: CASSLKQGVYNEQFF. The CDR3 nucleotides are TGTGCCAGCAGCTTAAAACAGGGAGTCTACAATGAGCAGTTCTTC. V usage is TRBV13 and J usage is TRBJ2-1, with a possible D match to TRBD1 (6 bases). Germline V lookup: CDR1 PRHDT, CDR2 FYEKMQ (reference sequence). V lost 2 bases and J lost 3, with 11 bases in between. The CDR3 loop spans 15 amino acids.